The clone carrying this TCR beta chain was recorded many times. Its antigen is as yet unknown. These data originate in a study of T-cell reconstitution after alpha-beta-depleted transplantation in children. Study-wide findings and caveats: Alpha-beta T cells present about two months after transplant were reported to originate from several hundred expanded graft clones. After one year, T-cell counts and TCRbeta diversity mostly came from new T cells. Surviving recipient T cells and thymic progenitors produced the high day-60 TCRbeta diversity seen in some patients.

V dropped 5 bases and J dropped 6; count of bases not matched to a gene: 12. CDR1 and CDR2 (germline): MNHEY, SMNVEV (reference sequence). The CDR3 length is 16 residues. Unique molecular identifiers were incorporated when the TCRbeta library was constructed. TCRdb re-derived calls from the PCR reads in MiXCR, one entry per CDR3 protein. Of 670,000 or so distinct CDR3 sequences in the sample, approximately 14% are singletons; the top ten hold 0.65% to 0.9%. V usage is TRBV27 and J usage is TRBJ2-7; the match to TRBD1 covers 11 bases. This material consisted of PBMCs, taken before TCRalphabeta/CD19-depleted stem cell transplant. The receptor was derived from a girl aged 2-10 years with congenital amegakaryocytic thrombocytopenia, due to receive a stem cell transplant. CDR3 in DNA: TGTGCCAGCAGTCGAAAAAACACCGGGACAGGGGGCGAGCAGTACTTC. Translated, it gives CASSRKNTGTGGEQYF.